This T cell receptor (beta chain) comes out of a study of persistence of HIV-infected CD4 T cells. As regards this clone: Its specificity is not known.

Nonspecific anti-CD3/anti-CD28 bead stimulation represents the broad CD4+ T cell repertoire. Responding CD4+ T cells were sorted by upregulation of both CD40 ligand and CD69. Sequencing used immunoSEQ version 4 in survey mode. Genomic DNA was diluted to 10 ng/uL, up to roughly 1 ug per sample. Repertoires were generated with immunoSEQ multiplex PCR, while TCRdb's copy carries only in-frame clones and drops some. The top ten hold about 1.7% of the sample, which has 35,000 to 55,000 clones, approximately 91% seen once. Trimming removed 0 bases from V and 6 bases from J, with 7 bases in between. Per germline, CDR1 SGDLS and CDR2 YYNGEE. CDR3 length equals 12 residues. Study findings and constraints: CMV- and Gag-responding cells had lower TCRbeta richness than CD3/CD28-responding cells.

The receptor was derived from an adult man with HIV who was CMV-seropositive. The sample consisted of CD4+ T cells sorted from PBMCs after approximately 19-hour stimulation, taken from a patient who received antiretroviral therapy. The rearrangement links TRBV9 to TRBJ2-7; D not resolved. CDR3 sequence (DNA): TGTGCCAGCAGCGTAGGATTGGGCGAGCAGTACTTC. Its protein is CASSVGLGEQYF.